A single sample gave rise to the 15 T cell receptor beta chains below, sequenced in a study of cytomegalovirus exposure and HLA in healthy donors. PCR primers comprised 60 Vbeta and 13 Jbeta primers. Only in-frame clones appear in the TCRdb table, and some are missing; sequencing was by immunoSEQ multiplex PCR. The top ten clones hold more than 1.5% of a sample with about 180,000 clones, more than 75% of them seen once. The sample consisted of PBMCs. These receptors all stem from a man between 35 and 55 years old in good health and CMV-seronegative.

V gene TRBV4-3 combines with J gene TRBJ2-6; a possible D gene is TRBD2 (5 bases). Germline V lookup: CDR1 LGHNA, CDR2 YSLEER. This CDR3 contains 16 residues. Trimming left V 3 bases short and J 5 bases short, with 14 bases between. CDR3 sequence reads: CASSQRAWARANVLTF. CDR3 coding DNA: TGCGCCAGCAGCCAGAGGGCCTGGGCCCGGGCCAACGTCCTGACTTTC.

This clone was recorded only once. This chain links TRBV7-3 with TRBJ2-7; 8 bases match TRBD1. CDR1 and CDR2 (germline): SGHTA, FQGTGA. This CDR3 is 14 amino acids long. V lost 5 bases to trimming and J lost 4 bases; unmatched junction nucleotides: 7. CDR3 sequence reads: CASSPDRGSYEQYF. CDR3 nucleotides: TGTGCCAGCAGCCCTGACAGGGGCAGTTACGAGCAGTACTTC.

This clone was recorded only once. The gene calls are TRBV7-3 and TRBJ2-1; 14 nucleotides match TRBD2. The CDR3 has 15 amino acids. Germline V gives CDR1 SGHTA, CDR2 FQGTGA. With V trimmed by 5 bases and J by 10 bases, 7 bases remained unmatched. The CDR3 sequence is CASSVTSGGAGEQFF. CDR3 DNA: TGTGCCAGCAGCGTGACTAGCGGGGGGGCCGGGGAGCAGTTCTTC.

The chain joins TRBV6-5 to TRBJ2-5, with 13 bases that match TRBD2. Germline assignment: CDR1 MNHEY and CDR2 SVGAGI. V dropped 10 bases and J dropped 7; count of bases not matched to a gene: 9. This CDR3 is built from 14 residues. The CDR3 protein is CATGTSGTGGTQYF. CDR3 DNA: TGTGCCACAGGGACTAGCGGGACTGGCGGGACCCAGTACTTC.

V usage is TRBV6-5 and J usage is TRBJ2-1; D uncertain. The CDR3 loop spans 13 amino acids. With 0 bases removed from V and 8 bases from J, the gap between germline ends came to 8 bases. Germline V CDR1 and CDR2: MNHEY, SVGAGI. The CDR3 nucleotides are TGTGCCAGCAGTTACTCGTCGTTCGATGAGCAGTTCTTC. Translating it yields CASSYSSFDEQFF.

The J gene is TRBJ1-4, the V gene TRBV4-3, with 8 positions matching TRBD1. Unmatched junction bases numbered 9, after V lost 1 base and J lost 8 bases. The CDR3 spans 16 residues. CDR1 and CDR2 (germline): LGHNA, YSLEER. CDR3 sequence: CASSQGRQGFSEKLFF. Written as DNA, the CDR3 is TGCGCCAGCAGCCAAGGCCGACAGGGGTTCAGCGAAAAACTGTTTTTT.

This clone was seen just once. This chain joins TRBV28 and TRBJ2-1, with TRBD2 matching 7 bases. Trimming at V came to 5 bases and at J to 5 bases, leaving 6 bases not matched to a gene. Germline CDR1 is MDHEN and CDR2 is SYDVKM. The CDR3 runs to 14 residues. CDR3 in DNA: TGTGCCAGCAGTAGGACTAGTGGGGACAATGAGCAGTTCTTC. This gives the protein CASSRTSGDNEQFF.

The rearrangement joins TRBV5-4 to TRBJ1-6, with D possibly TRBD1 on 6 matching bases. The CDR3 length is 16 residues. The germline V gene encodes CDR1 SGHNT and CDR2 YYREEE (reference sequence). The germline V and J ends were trimmed by 5 bases and 3 bases, with 15 bases remaining between them. The chain's CDR3 is CASRPAGGLYNSPLHF. CDR3 DNA sequence: TGTGCCAGCAGGCCGGCCGGGGGGCTCTATAATTCACCCCTCCACTTT.

The chain uses TRBV5-1 and TRBJ2-7; the D gene is possibly TRBD2 (6 bases). Per the germline V gene, CDR1 is SGHRS and CDR2 is YFSETQ. V dropped 1 base and J dropped 1 base, with 12 bases sitting between them. The CDR3 covers 15 residues. The CDR3 is CASSLTGSRSYEQYF. The CDR3, as DNA: TGCGCCAGCAGCTTGACCGGGAGCCGGTCCTACGAGCAGTACTTC. The entire variable domain, with the rest obtained from reference TRBV5-1 and TRBJ2-7, is as follows: KAGVTQTPRYLIKTRGQQVTLSCSPISGHRSVSWYQQTPGQGLQFLFEYFSETQRNKGNFPGRFSGRQFSNSRSEMNVSTLELGDSALYLCASSLTGSRSYEQYFGPGTRLTVT.

V and J are TRBV5-8 and TRBJ2-7, with D possibly matching TRBD1 (5 bases). The germline V and J ends were trimmed by 1 base and 5 bases, with 13 bases remaining between them. The CDR3 consists of 14 residues. Germline values: CDR1 SGHTS, CDR2 YDEGEE. CDR3 in DNA: TGTGCCAGCAGCTTGTCGGCAGGGAACGACGAGCAGTACTTC. It specifies CASSLSAGNDEQYF.

The chain couples TRBV4-3 to TRBJ2-3; the match to TRBD2 covers 11 bases. The ends lost 2 bases at V and 4 bases at J; junction bases unmatched: 8. CDR1 is LGHNA, CDR2 YSLEER, per germline. The CDR3 contains 17 residues. CDR3 sequence reads: CASSQILAGGRADTQYF. The CDR3 nucleotides read TGCGCCAGCAGCCAAATCCTAGCGGGGGGTCGAGCAGATACGCAGTATTTT.

This clone turned up a few times. The CDR3 DNA reads as TGTGCCAGCAGGAACAGGGCCCCCAATGACGAGCAGTACTTC. This sequence encodes CASRNRAPNDEQYF. V is TRBV28 and J is TRBJ2-7; D perhaps matches TRBD1 (6 bases). This CDR3 has 14 residues. With 6 bases removed from V and 5 bases from J, the gap between germline ends came to 17 bases. Germline V lookup: CDR1 MDHEN, CDR2 SYDVKM.

CDR3: CASSLNAGGGTQYF. The CDR3 DNA is TGTGCCAGCAGCTTAAACGCCGGGGGGGGGACCCAGTACTTC. The chain recombines TRBV7-3 with TRBJ2-5, with 8 bases identical to TRBD2. J was trimmed by 7 bases and V by 1 base; bases with no gene match: 5. The CDR3 runs 14 residues. Germline V gives CDR1 SGHTA, CDR2 FQGTGA.

The chain combines TRBV19 with TRBJ1-1; possibly TRBD1 for D (5 bases). Trimming removed 4 bases at V and 6 bases at J, with 12 bases between. The CDR3 has 13 amino acids. Germline V gene lookup returns CDR1 LNHDA and CDR2 SQIVND (reference sequence). CDR3 coding DNA: TGTGCCAGTAGTAAATGGGGCTGGGCTGAAGCTTTCTTT. Its translation is CASSKWGWAEAFF.

The V gene is TRBV7-8, the J gene TRBJ1-3, with D hard to call. The CDR3 is 14 residues long. V was clipped by 6 bases and J by 0 bases, with 9 bases between them. Per the germline V gene, CDR1 is SGHVS and CDR2 is FQNEAQ. The CDR3 region has the DNA TGTGCCAGCAGGACTTCCAGCTCTGGAAACACCATATATTTT. Encoded protein: CASRTSSSGNTIYF.